This TCR beta chain was obtained from a study of T cell responses to AZD1222 COVID-19 vaccine. Findings of the study overall: The sample set comprised mostly white British donors with more females, and clonal diversity was possibly underestimated.

As concerns this clone: Its target is unknown.

Looked up from germline, CDR1 is SGHAT and CDR2 is FQNNGV. V gave up 0 bases and J gave up 4 bases, with 25 bases separating them. CDR3 length: 19 residues. Generated by immunoSEQ multiplex PCR, the TCRdb table keeps only in-frame clones and is missing some. The sample consists of 150,000 to 200,000 clones, around 92% of them appearing once. The material sequenced was peripheral blood, taken on day 0 of AZD1222 vaccination. The chain links TRBV11-2 to TRBJ2-7; D remains ambiguous. The clonotype comes from an adult in good health. The CDR3 region is CASSLDLARQPFGAYEQYF. The CDR3 DNA reads as TGTGCCAGCAGCTTAGACCTTGCGCGGCAGCCCTTTGGAGCTTACGAGCAGTACTTC.